Listed below are T cell receptor beta chains from one sample, sequenced in a study of molecular identifiers for immune sequencing clone quantification. MiXCR, run by TCRdb on the PCR reads, gives a single entry per CDR3 protein. The sample consists of more than 450,000 distinct CDR3 sequences, about a quarter of them appearing once. Sequencing used naive CD8+ T cells from blood, with Jurkat cell RNA spiked in. The receptors were sampled from a human donor in good health. Some libraries in this study had Jurkat cell RNA spiked in. Each CDR3 is given without its conserved first and last residue. Each record gives: J gene, V gene, CDR3 protein.

TRBJ2-5,TRBV29-1,SATEVLGQGGFRETQY
TRBJ2-7,TRBV5-4,ASSLSATYEQY
TRBJ2-7,TRBV20-1,SASRMQGPYEQH
TRBJ2-3,TRBV19,ASSISSVPAGVADTQY
TRBJ2-7,TRBV19,ASGQGGEQY
TRBJ2-3,TRBV6-5,ASSPGHWTDTQY
TRBJ1-5,TRBV5-6,ASSLRFSNQPQH
TRBJ1-2,TRBV29-1,SVKVLLDYGYT
TRBJ1-1,TRBV6-2/TRBV6-3,ASSLWGDDTEAF
TRBJ2-7,TRBV5-3,ARSLVSYEQY
TRBJ2-3,TRBV6-2/TRBV6-3,ASSMASGGTDTQY